The T cell receptor beta chain under discussion was sequenced for a study of shared clonotypes between healthy human individuals. Study observations and caveats: The researchers took only blood, and tissue repertoires probably look different. Between a handful of donors, naive CD4 clonotypes were shared at a level of about 5%.

Clones were sequenced by immunoSEQ multiplex PCR, and TCRdb holds only the in-frame ones, with some missing. Among roughly 500,000 clones listed, around 95% were seen once. Concerning this clone itself: Its antigen is currently unknown.

The CDR3 contains 13 residues. Per the germline V gene, CDR1 is SGHTA and CDR2 is FQGTGA. V lost 2 bases, J lost 3 bases, and 7 bases lay in between. It was into CD45RA+ naive and CD45RA-negative memory subsets that the CD4+ cells were split. This receptor was taken from a woman aged 25 to 39 in good health. The sample comprised naive CD4+ T cells sorted from blood. Described subset: CD45RA+ positively selected. V gene TRBV7-3 combines with J gene TRBJ1-1; D uncertain. The CDR3 DNA sequence: TGTGCCAGCAGCTTACGGGGAGACACTGAAGCTTTCTTT. As protein: CASSLRGDTEAFF.